This passage covers 9 T cell receptor beta chains from one sample sequenced in a study of T cell repertoires in cytomegalovirus infection. MiXCR, run by TCRdb on the reads, gives a single entry per CDR3 protein. This sample carries tens of thousands of distinct CDR3 sequences, approximately 46% of them seen once, and the ten largest clones take more than 85%. For these receptors, no antigen is known. The specimen comprised CD8+ T cells from cultured PBMCs, sampled from culture after CMV antigen stimulation. The origin of the receptors is a human donor in good health (CMV status not recorded). Some clones in this sample may be carry-over from other donors' samples.

V and J are TRBV7-3 and TRBJ2-1; D remains unclear. Germline V CDR1 and CDR2: SGHTA, FQGTGA. The CDR3 runs to 16 residues. Between the trimmed V and J ends, which lost 4 bases and 4 bases, there was a span of 17 bases. The CDR3 here is CASSSPSASPYNEQFF. The CDR3 nucleotides are TGTGCCAGCAGCTCCCCTTCGGCCTCGCCTTACAATGAGCAGTTCTTC.

The V call is TRBV27, the J call TRBJ2-7; D perhaps matches TRBD2 (6 bases). Per germline, CDR1 MNHEY and CDR2 SMNVEV (reference sequence). This CDR3 spans 13 amino acids. Trimming pared 3 bases from V and 9 bases from J, leaving 15 bases between. The CDR3 loop reads CASSLTLARRQYF. The CDR3 coding sequence is TGTGCCAGCAGTTTGACGCTAGCGAGGAGGCAGTACTTC.

The rearrangement joins TRBV7-6 to TRBJ2-6; 11 bases are shared with TRBD2. The CDR3 consists of 18 residues. Trimming removed 3 bases from V and 0 bases from J; junction bases left unmatched: 4. Germline CDR1 and CDR2: SGHVS and FNYEAQ. The CDR3: CASSLTSGVLSGANVLTF. The CDR3 DNA reads TGTGCCAGCAGCTTGACTAGCGGGGTGCTCTCTGGGGCCAACGTCCTGACTTTC. The full variable domain, its missing parts supplied by reference TRBV7-6 and TRBJ2-6, is GAGVSQSPRYKVTKRGQDVALRCDPISGHVSLYWYRQALGQGPEFLTYFNYEAQQDKSGLPNDRFSAERPEGSISTLTIQRTEQRDSAMYRCASSLTSGVLSGANVLTFGAGSRLTVL.

The sample holds a few counts of this clonotype. V usage is TRBV6-2 or TRBV6-3 and J usage is TRBJ2-7; D might be TRBD2 (5 bases). The CDR3 has 14 residues. Germline assignment: CDR1 MNHEY and CDR2 SVGEGT. The V end lost 0 bases, the J end lost 6 bases, and 12 bases lay between the germline ends. Here the CDR3 reads CASSYSSGIREQYF. DNA for the CDR3: TGTGCCAGCAGTTACTCTTCGGGAATCCGCGAGCAGTACTTC.

This chain joins TRBV9 and TRBJ2-7, with D perhaps matching TRBD1 (6 bases). Germline-derived CDR1 and CDR2 are SGDLS and YYNGEE. The CDR3 covers 14 residues. Trimming removed 0 bases from V and 0 bases from J, with 7 bases in between. The chain's CDR3 is CASSVGTVSYEQYF. The CDR3 region has the DNA TGTGCCAGCAGCGTAGGGACAGTCTCCTACGAGCAGTACTTC.

V and J are TRBV29-1 and TRBJ2-7; 7 positions match TRBD1. The CDR3 is 15 amino acids. The germline gives CDR1 SQVTM, CDR2 ANQGSEA. With 4 bases clipped from V and 3 bases from J, the junction kept 12 bases outside the gene matches. The CDR3 DNA reads TGCAGCGTTGGAAAACCCCGGGACAGCTACTACGAGCAGTACTTC. Its protein product is CSVGKPRDSYYEQYF.

This clonotype was detected a few times. The chain is built from TRBV7-9 and TRBJ2-1, with 11 bases matching TRBD2. The CDR3 totals 16 residues. CDR1 is SEHNR and CDR2 is FQNEAQ in the germline V gene (reference sequence). V was clipped by 5 bases and J by 4 bases; unmatched bases: 7. CDR3 loop: CASSGPSGRSYNEQFF. DNA of the CDR3: TGTGCCAGCAGCGGGCCTAGCGGGAGGTCTTACAATGAGCAGTTCTTC. The whole variable domain, filled in from reference TRBV7-9 and TRBJ2-1, reads DTGVSQNPRHKITKRGQNVTFRCDPISEHNRLYWYRQTLGQGPEFLTYFQNEAQLEKSRLLSDRFSAERPKGSFSTLEIQRTEQGDSAMYLCASSGPSGRSYNEQFFGPGTRLTVL.

This clonotype showed up just a few times. The chain employs TRBV5-4 and TRBJ2-3, with D perhaps being TRBD1 or TRBD2 (6 bases each). The CDR3 loop spans 14 amino acids. CDR1 is SGHNT, CDR2 YYREEE, per germline (reference sequence). The V end lost 4 bases, the J end lost 4 bases, and 13 bases lay between the germline ends. CDR3 coding DNA: TGTGCCAGCAGCCCTTGGGGGGCCCCAGATACGCAGTATTTT. It codes for CASSPWGAPDTQYF.

The genes are TRBV7-2 and TRBJ1-4; 7 bases align to TRBD1. The CDR3 has 15 residues. V shed 5 bases, J shed 0 bases, and the junction held 3 bases outside the gene matches. Germline V gene data show CDR1 as SGHTA and CDR2 as FQGNSA. The CDR3 DNA sequence: TGTGCCAGCAGCCGCAGGGGGACAACTAATGAAAAACTGTTTTTT. This encodes CASSRRGTTNEKLFF.